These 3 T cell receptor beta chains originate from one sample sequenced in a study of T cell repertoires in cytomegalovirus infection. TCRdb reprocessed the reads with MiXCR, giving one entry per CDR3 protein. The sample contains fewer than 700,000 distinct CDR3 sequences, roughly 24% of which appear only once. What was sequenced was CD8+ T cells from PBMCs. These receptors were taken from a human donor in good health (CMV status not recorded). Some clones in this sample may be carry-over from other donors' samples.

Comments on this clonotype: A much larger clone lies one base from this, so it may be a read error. The CDR3 nucleotides read TGTACCAGCAGCATTAGCGGGGGGGCCATAGATACGCAGTATTTT. This gives the protein CTSSISGGAIDTQYF. The rearrangement joins TRBV7-2 to TRBJ2-3; 11 bases match TRBD2. V shed 5 bases, J shed 5 bases, and the junction held 6 bases outside the gene matches. This CDR3 region has 15 residues. Germline V gives CDR1 SGHTA, CDR2 FQGNSA.

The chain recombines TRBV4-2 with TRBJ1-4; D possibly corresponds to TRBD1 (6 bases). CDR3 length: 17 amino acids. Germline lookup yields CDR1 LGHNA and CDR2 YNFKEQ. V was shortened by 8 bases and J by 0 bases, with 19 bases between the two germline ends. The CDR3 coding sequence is TGTGCCAGCGATCCTGGGGGACAACCCGCAACTAATGAAAAACTGTTTTTT. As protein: CASDPGGQPATNEKLFF.

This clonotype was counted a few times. Here the CDR3 DNA reads TGTGCCAGCCAGAATCAGACGGCAGAGCTCTATAATTCACCCCTCCACTTT. It is translated as CASQNQTAELYNSPLHF. This chain joins TRBV7-2 and TRBJ1-6; no clear D. The CDR3 length is 17 residues. CDR1 is SGHTA and CDR2 is FQGNSA in the germline V gene. The V end lost 8 bases, the J end lost 3 bases, and 20 bases lay between the germline ends.